The entry below gives a single T cell receptor beta chain sequence along with its context. Its specific antigen is unknown. Within one base of it there is no much larger clone, and no base qualities were kept. The record originates from a study of T-cell reconstitution after alpha-beta-depleted transplantation in children (TCRdb year 2016). The study in broad terms: Using TCR repertoire profiling, the study followed T-cell immune reconstitution in a quantitative way in children after TCRalphabeta/CD19-depleted allogeneic hematopoietic cell transplantation.

From its cysteine to its phenylalanine, the CDR3 spans 15 amino acids. CDR3 DNA only is kept here, 45 bases in frame from base 1. V drops 8 bases and J drops 4 bases, leaving 18 bases in between. The method was PCR. TCRdb lists the instrument as Illumina HiSeq 2500. TCR libraries were prepared with molecular barcoding, using unique molecular identifiers to normalize TCRbeta repertoire quantification. In TCRdb, the public reads were trimmed at Q25 with fastp and aligned with MiXCR, with productive beta chains retained. For every CDR3 protein sequence, its rows merge into one entry that carries the most common genes and DNA. This sample gives around 680,000 distinct CDR3 sequences in total; 16% of them show up just once. The top ten clonotypes cover around 0.96% of the sample.

This TCR was sampled from a human donor who donated a stem cell graft to a child with acute myeloid leukemia. Sequencing used PBMCs from the stem cell graft donor, obtained from the stem cell graft. The rearrangement combines TRBV12-3 or TRBV12-4 with TRBJ1-3, with the identity of the D gene unclear. In nucleotide form, the sequence is TGTGCCAGCCATGCAACGAGGTTCCACGGAAACACCATATATTTT. This yields the protein CASHATRFHGNTIYF.